This TCR beta chain stems from a study of T cell changes during pregnancy in multiple sclerosis. The CDR3 runs to 17 residues. The ends were cut back, 4 bases at V and 2 bases at J, with 16 bases in the middle. Germline CDR1 SGHTS, CDR2 YDEGEE. Profiled with immunoSEQ multiplex PCR; TCRdb holds only in-frame clones, not every one. Among under 75,000 clones listed, around nine tenths were seen once. This sequence was found in a female donor in good health, enrolled as a control in a pregnancy study. The chain employs TRBV5-8 and TRBJ2-6; D might be TRBD2 (6 bases). Sequenced here: peripheral blood, sampled in the third trimester of pregnancy. The DNA of the CDR3 is TGTGCCAGCAGCCCTAGGACTACGGGACCTGGGGCCAACGTCCTGACTTTC. It specifies CASSPRTTGPGANVLTF.